The 7 T cell receptor beta chains presented below share a single source sample, sequenced in a study of blood T cell repertoires in COVID-19. Measured with immunoSEQ multiplex PCR; TCRdb has only the in-frame clones, and not every one. This sample carries some 260,000 clones, about 90% of them seen once, and the ten largest clones take 1.5% to 2%. The sample was PBMCs or T cells enriched from blood (not recorded which). These receptor sequences come from a woman under 30 who had recovered from COVID-19.

This clone occurred once. This chain links TRBV18 with TRBJ1-2; possible D gene TRBD1, 5 bases. This CDR3 is built from 19 residues. The V end lost 1 base, the J end lost 7 bases, and 28 bases lay between the germline ends. Germline CDR1 reads KGHSH; CDR2 reads LQKENI. CDR3 DNA: TGTGCCAGCTCACCACTAGGAGGAACAGGAGGGATCGAAGTAGGTGGCTACACCTTC. This translates into CASSPLGGTGGIEVGGYTF.

V gene TRBV3-1 (or the pseudogene TRBV3-2) combines with J gene TRBJ2-7; D not resolved. Trimming left V 0 bases short and J 2 bases short, with 5 bases between. Germline V gives CDR1 LGHDT, CDR2 YNNKEL (reference sequence). This CDR3 has 13 amino acids. CDR3 nucleotides: TGTGCCAGCAGCCAAGAACTCCCCTACGAGCAGTACTTC. Translated, it gives CASSQELPYEQYF.

DNA of the CDR3: TGTGCCCAGCAGGGTGACACAGATACGCAGTATTTT. This encodes CAQQGDTDTQYF. The V gene is TRBV2, the J gene TRBJ2-3; D is possibly TRBD1 (5 bases). This CDR3 contains 12 residues. The V gene's germline CDR1 is SNHLY and CDR2 FYNNEI. V gave up 11 bases and J gave up 2 bases, with 11 bases separating them.

The genes are TRBV7-2 and TRBJ1-1; D is possibly TRBD1 (5 bases). Trimming stripped 8 bases from V and 3 bases from J, with 16 bases between. Germline CDR1 SGHTA, CDR2 FQGNSA. This CDR3 spans 14 amino acids. The CDR3 loop reads CASSRQGGDTEAFF. CDR3 nucleotide sequence: TGTGCCAGCTCGCGGCAGGGAGGCGACACTGAAGCTTTCTTT.

The chain uses TRBV11-3 and TRBJ1-1; TRBD1 matches at 9 bases. Germline lookup yields CDR1 SGHNT and CDR2 YENEEA. V was clipped by 1 base and J by 1 base; unmatched bases: 13. There are 19 residues in the CDR3. Written as DNA, the CDR3 is TGTGCCAGCAGCTTAGCTCGGTCCGTTCCGGGACAGGGGAACACTGAAGCTTTCTTT. Amino acids: CASSLARSVPGQGNTEAFF.

The chain links TRBV11-2 to TRBJ2-1; tentatively, D is TRBD2 (6 bases). CDR3 length equals 13 residues. The germline gives CDR1 SGHAT, CDR2 FQNNGV. V lost 1 base and J lost 15, with 16 bases in between. In nucleotides, the CDR3 is TGTGCCAGCAGCTTAGCGGCGGCTAGCGCTTGGTTCTTC. Amino acid sequence: CASSLAAASAWFF.

This clone was seen only once. The J gene is TRBJ1-2, the V gene TRBV10-3; the match to TRBD1 covers 8 bases. Germline values: CDR1 ENHRY, CDR2 SYGVKD. V was pared by 7 bases and J by 6 bases, with 4 bases of the junction left unmatched. CDR3 length: 12 amino acids. The CDR3 loop is CAINAGGDGYTF. The CDR3 DNA follows: TGTGCCATCAATGCAGGGGGCGATGGCTACACCTTC.